This T cell receptor beta chain was captured in a study of OX40 agonist ivuxolimab in advanced cancers. TCRdb keeps only in-frame clones here, not all; method: immunoSEQ multiplex PCR. The sample consists of about 51,000 clones, roughly 90% of them appearing once. Unmatched junction bases numbered 7, after V lost 1 base and J lost 7 bases. The CDR3 sequence is 16 residues long. Germline V gene lookup returns CDR1 SGHRS and CDR2 YFSETQ. This sequence joins TRBV5-1 and TRBJ2-1, with 11 bases fitting TRBD2. This clonotype was sampled from an adult with an advanced solid tumor such as melanoma, head and neck, liver or kidney cancer. This sample comprised CD4+ or CD8+ T cells sorted from blood, obtained in a trial of the OX40 agonist ivuxolimab. The CDR3 sequence is CASSLPSSGGWNEQFF. In DNA form, the CDR3 reads TGCGCCAGCAGCTTGCCCTCTAGCGGGGGGTGGAATGAGCAGTTCTTC.